The 8 T cell receptor beta chains listed next were all sequenced from one sample in a study of beta chain features in type 1 diabetes. General study findings and limits: Across all four CD4+ subsets, people with type 1 diabetes showed modestly shorter TCRB CDR3s.

Of the isolated RNA, all was reverse transcribed, and so the sequenced material was expressed TCRB transcripts. Clones were sequenced by immunoSEQ multiplex PCR, and TCRdb holds only the in-frame ones, with some missing. The data show some 640,000 clones, over 13% seen once. No antigen has been assigned to these receptors. Material for sequencing was naive CD4+ T cells from blood. Receptor source: a man younger than 30 with type 1 diabetes.

J is TRBJ2-3 and V is TRBV7-9; 9 bases fit TRBD1. This CDR3 is built from 14 residues. V dropped 7 bases and J dropped 5; count of bases not matched to a gene: 7. The germline V gene has CDR1 SEHNR and CDR2 FQNEAQ (reference sequence). CDR3 residues: CASNRDRDEDTQYF. The CDR3 region has the DNA TGTGCCAGCAACCGGGACAGGGATGAAGATACGCAGTATTTT. Together with reference TRBV7-9 and TRBJ2-3, the CDR3 gives the full variable domain: DTGVSQNPRHKITKRGQNVTFRCDPISEHNRLYWYRQTLGQGPEFLTYFQNEAQLEKSRLLSDRFSAERPKGSFSTLEIQRTEQGDSAMYLCASNRDRDEDTQYFGPGTRLTVL.

The chain links TRBV2 to TRBJ2-3, with 9 bases matching TRBD2. Trimming at V came to 8 bases and at J to 6 bases, leaving 9 bases not matched to a gene. This CDR3 is built from 14 residues. Germline V gene sequence: CDR1 SNHLY, CDR2 FYNNEI. The CDR3 region has the DNA TGTGCCAGCGCGGGTAGCGGGAGTGCCGATACGCAGTATTTT. Translated, it gives CASAGSGSADTQYF. Variable domain in full (rest from reference TRBV2 and TRBJ2-3): EPEVTQTPSHQVTQMGQEVILRCVPISNHLYFYWYRQILGQKVEFLVSFYNNEISEKSEIFDDQFSVERPDGSNFTLKIRSTKLEDSAMYFCASAGSGSADTQYFGPGTRLTVL.

The sample holds many counts of this clone. The gene calls are TRBV14 and TRBJ2-1, with 9 nucleotides matching TRBD2. The germline CDR1 and CDR2 sequences are SGHDN and FVKESK. Trimming took 9 bases from V and 6 from J; bases not matched to a gene: 9. The CDR3 is made up of 14 amino acids. The chain's CDR3 is CASSRAGGTNEQFF. CDR3 sequence (DNA): TGTGCCAGTTCTCGTGCGGGAGGGACCAATGAGCAGTTCTTC. The full variable domain, completed using reference TRBV14 and TRBJ2-1, is EAGVTQFPSHSVIEKGQTVTLRCDPISGHDNLYWYRRVMGKEIKFLLHFVKESKQDESGMPNNRFLAERTGGTYSTLKVQPAELEDSGVYFCASSRAGGTNEQFFGPGTRLTVL.

The chain employs TRBV6-5 and TRBJ1-1, with D unclear. Between the trimmed V and J ends, which lost 6 bases and 0 bases, there was a span of 14 bases. CDR1 MNHEY and CDR2 SVGAGI come from the germline V gene. CDR3 length: 15 amino acids. The DNA for the CDR3 is TGTGCCAGCAGACGACTTGACGGGATGAACACTGAAGCTTTCTTT. Its protein is CASRRLDGMNTEAFF.

V is TRBV2 and J is TRBJ1-2; D remains unclear. V gave up 3 bases and J gave up 3 bases, with 8 bases separating them. This CDR3 spans 13 amino acids. CDR1 SNHLY and CDR2 FYNNEI come from the germline V gene. CDR3 sequence: CASSDWRDYGYTF. CDR3 nucleotides: TGTGCCAGCAGTGACTGGCGGGACTATGGCTACACCTTC. The full variable domain, rest sourced from reference TRBV2 and TRBJ1-2, is EPEVTQTPSHQVTQMGQEVILRCVPISNHLYFYWYRQILGQKVEFLVSFYNNEISEKSEIFDDQFSVERPDGSNFTLKIRSTKLEDSAMYFCASSDWRDYGYTFGSGTRLTVV.

This clone was recorded a few times. The chain links TRBV4-3 to TRBJ2-1, with D tentatively TRBD2 (5 bases). This CDR3 has 19 amino acids. CDR1 LGHNA and CDR2 YSLEER come from the germline V gene. V lost 1 base, J lost 0 bases, and 19 bases lay in between. Here the CDR3 reads CASSQVPSSAGRSYNEQFF. For the CDR3, the DNA is TGCGCCAGCAGCCAAGTGCCCTCTAGTGCGGGCCGCTCCTACAATGAGCAGTTCTTC.

In regard to this clone: This same CDR3 is encoded by further DNA sequences in the sample. The J gene is TRBJ1-2, the V gene TRBV18; 7 nucleotides line up with TRBD1. CDR1 is KGHSH and CDR2 is LQKENI in the germline V gene. After removal of 4 bases from V and 8 bases from J, the junction contained 4 bases not matched to a gene. The length of the CDR3 is 12 residues. The CDR3 DNA reads as TGTGCCAGCTCACAGGGGGCCGACGGCTACACCTTC. Translated: CASSQGADGYTF. Filled out from reference TRBV18 and TRBJ1-2, the complete variable domain reads NAGVMQNPRHLVRRRGQEARLRCSPMKGHSHVYWYRQLPEEGLKFMVYLQKENIIDESGMPKERFSAEFPKEGPSILRIQQVVRGDSAAYFCASSQGADGYTFGSGTRLTVV.

Only a few counts were recorded for this clone. Other DNA sequences within the sample encode an identical CDR3. The rearrangement links TRBV28 to TRBJ2-3; no reliable D call. Germline V gene sequence: CDR1 MDHEN, CDR2 SYDVKM. V gave up 4 bases and J gave up 3 bases, with 5 bases separating them. CDR3 length: 12 amino acids. CDR3 DNA: TGTGCCAGCAGTTCGGGTACAGATACGCAGTATTTT. This gives the protein CASSSGTDTQYF.